Below, one T cell receptor (beta chain) is given with its context. Its antigen is as yet unknown. These data are taken from a study of cytomegalovirus exposure and HLA in healthy donors. Overall study findings and caveats: The Asian-associated ancestry cluster reportedly had fewer N-insertions than the roughly 670-donor mean in a later analysis.

The CDR3 contains 15 residues. V trimming: 7 bases; J trimming: 0 bases; junction bases outside the gene matches: 3. Germline V gives CDR1 MNHNS, CDR2 SASEGT. Primers: 60 Vbeta forward and 13 Jbeta reverse. Assay: immunoSEQ multiplex PCR; the TCRdb copy retains only in-frame clones and omits some. The sample yields over 95,000 clones, roughly 80% seen once. The source of this sequence is a female donor in good health and CMV-seronegative. The specimen was PBMCs. The V and J genes are TRBV6-1 and TRBJ2-1; 10 nucleotides agree with TRBD2. The CDR3 DNA reads TGTGCCAGCAAAGAGCGGGGGGGCTCCTACAATGAGCAGTTCTTC. Translated, it gives CASKERGGSYNEQFF.